Listed here is a single T cell receptor beta chain. Original analysis: Reference gene primer amplification gave nucleated cell count estimates. The method was immunoSEQ multiplex PCR; TCRdb's version includes in-frame clones alone and lacks a portion of them. Clone size and V and J calls were adopted from that table, with D and trimming inferred from the DNA. The sample holds some 220,000 clones, 80% to 85% seen once. The sample is drawn from a study of blood T cell repertoires in COVID-19. Across the study: There were acute and convalescent COVID-19 samples, and they came from the United States, Italy and Spain.

Germline loops: CDR1 SGHTA, CDR2 FQGTGA. V lost 5 bases and J lost 1; bases outside the gene matches: 6. This CDR3 is built from 16 residues. J is TRBJ2-2 and V is TRBV7-3; 8 bases fit TRBD2. This receptor was taken from a woman of 80 years or more with active or convalescent COVID-19. The sequenced material came from peripheral blood. CDR3 sequence reads: CASSPRSGKNTGELFF. CDR3 nucleotide sequence: TGTGCCAGCAGCCCCCGTAGCGGGAAGAACACCGGGGAGCTGTTTTTT.